This T cell receptor beta chain was observed in a study of T cell changes during pregnancy in multiple sclerosis. This clone has a single count. Trimming shortened V by 2 bases and J by 10 bases, and 12 bases separated the two germline ends. The CDR3 covers 12 residues. In germline, CDR1 is SGHDT, CDR2 YYEEEE. Sequencing used immunoSEQ multiplex PCR; TCRdb keeps in-frame clones, though not all of them. Among some 53,000 clones listed, around 92% were seen once. This chain connects TRBV5-6 to TRBJ1-1; TRBD1 is a possible D gene (5 bases). Sequences were derived from CD4+ T cells from peripheral blood mononuclear cells, sampled in the third trimester of pregnancy. The receptor's source is a female donor with multiple sclerosis, enrolled in a pregnancy study. CDR3 in DNA: TGTGCCAGCAGCTTTTCAGGGATGCGAGCTTTCTTT. It yields the protein CASSFSGMRAFF.